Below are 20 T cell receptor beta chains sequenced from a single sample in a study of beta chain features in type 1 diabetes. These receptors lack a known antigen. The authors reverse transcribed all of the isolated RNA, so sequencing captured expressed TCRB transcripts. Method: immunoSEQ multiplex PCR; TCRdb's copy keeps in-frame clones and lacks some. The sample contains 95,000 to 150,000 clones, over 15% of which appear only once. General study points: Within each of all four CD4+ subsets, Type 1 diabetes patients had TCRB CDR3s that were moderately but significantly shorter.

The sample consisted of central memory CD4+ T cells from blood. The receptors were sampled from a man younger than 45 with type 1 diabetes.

The CDR3 sequence is CASSEGQGEAFF. CDR3 bases: TGTGCCAGCAGTGAAGGACAGGGTGAAGCTTTCTTT. The rearrangement links TRBV6-1 to TRBJ1-1, with 7 positions matching TRBD1. The CDR3 extends over 12 amino acids. Trimming at V came to 1 base and at J to 7 bases, leaving 0 bases not matched to a gene. The germline V gene encodes CDR1 MNHNS and CDR2 SASEGT.

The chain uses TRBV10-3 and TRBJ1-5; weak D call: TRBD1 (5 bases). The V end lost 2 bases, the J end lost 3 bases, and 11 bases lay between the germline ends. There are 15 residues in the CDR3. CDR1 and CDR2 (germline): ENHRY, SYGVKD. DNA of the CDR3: TGTGCCATCAGTGAGGTAGGGGAGATCAATCAGCCCCAGCATTTT. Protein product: CAISEVGEINQPQHF.

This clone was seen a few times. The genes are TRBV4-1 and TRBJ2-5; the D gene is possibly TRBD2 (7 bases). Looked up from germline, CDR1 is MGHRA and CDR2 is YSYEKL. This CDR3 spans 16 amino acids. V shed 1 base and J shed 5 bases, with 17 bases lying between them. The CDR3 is CASSQGALEGGETQYF. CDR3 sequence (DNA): TGCGCCAGCAGCCAAGGCGCCTTGGAGGGGGGGGAGACCCAGTACTTC.

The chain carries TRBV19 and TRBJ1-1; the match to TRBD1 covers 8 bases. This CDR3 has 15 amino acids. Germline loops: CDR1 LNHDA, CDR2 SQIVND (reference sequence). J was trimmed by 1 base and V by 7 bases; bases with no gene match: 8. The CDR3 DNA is TGTGCCAGTATCCGGACAGGGCGGACGAACACTGAAGCTTTCTTT. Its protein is CASIRTGRTNTEAFF. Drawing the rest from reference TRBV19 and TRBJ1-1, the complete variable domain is DGGITQSPKYLFRKEGQNVTLSCEQNLNHDAMYWYRQDPGQGLRLIYYSQIVNDFQKGDIAEGYSVSREKKESFPLTVTSAQKNPTAFYLCASIRTGRTNTEAFFGQGTRLTVV.

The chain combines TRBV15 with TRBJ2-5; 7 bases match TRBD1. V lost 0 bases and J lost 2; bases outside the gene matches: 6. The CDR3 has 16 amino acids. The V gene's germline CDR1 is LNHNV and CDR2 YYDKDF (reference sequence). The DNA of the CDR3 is TGTGCCACCAGCAGAGATATAGGGACAGCGCAAGAGACCCAGTACTTC. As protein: CATSRDIGTAQETQYF.

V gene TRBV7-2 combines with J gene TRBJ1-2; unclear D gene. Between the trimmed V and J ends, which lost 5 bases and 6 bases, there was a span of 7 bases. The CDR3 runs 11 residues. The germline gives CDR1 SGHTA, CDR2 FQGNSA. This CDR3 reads CASSQYDGYTF. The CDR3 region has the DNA TGTGCCAGCAGCCAATACGATGGCTACACCTTC. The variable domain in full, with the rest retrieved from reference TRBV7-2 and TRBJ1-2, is GAGVSQSPSNKVTEKGKDVELRCDPISGHTALYWYRQSLGQGLEFLIYFQGNSAPDKSGLPSDRFSAERTGGSVSTLTIQRTQQEDSAVYLCASSQYDGYTFGSGTRLTVV.

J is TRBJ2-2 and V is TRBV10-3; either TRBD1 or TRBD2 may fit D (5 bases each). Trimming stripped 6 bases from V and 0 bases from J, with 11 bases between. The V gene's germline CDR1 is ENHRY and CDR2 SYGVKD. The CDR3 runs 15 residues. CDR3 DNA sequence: TGTGCCATCAGCGAGGGACCGTCGAACACCGGGGAGCTGTTTTTT. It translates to CAISEGPSNTGELFF.

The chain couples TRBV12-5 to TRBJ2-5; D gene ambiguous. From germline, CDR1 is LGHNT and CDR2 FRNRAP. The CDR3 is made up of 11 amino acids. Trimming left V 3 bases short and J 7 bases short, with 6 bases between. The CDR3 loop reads CASGLTGTQYF. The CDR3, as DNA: TGTGCTAGTGGTTTAACGGGGACCCAGTACTTC.

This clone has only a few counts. CDR3 residues: CASSLGQGTEAFF. The CDR3 region has the DNA TGTGCCAGCAGCTTGGGACAGGGAACTGAAGCTTTCTTT. This chain uses TRBV7-3 with TRBJ1-1; 9 nucleotides match TRBD1. V shed 3 bases and J 5 bases; nucleotides not matched to a gene: 1. Germline V gives CDR1 SGHTA, CDR2 FQGTGA. This CDR3 comprises 13 residues.

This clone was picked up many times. In DNA, the CDR3 is TGCGCCAGCAGCCAAGAACTAGGGTTCACTGAAGCTTTCTTT. Translation: CASSQELGFTEAFF. The rearrangement joins TRBV4-3 to TRBJ1-1; no definite D call. The CDR3 sequence is 14 residues long. V shed 0 bases and J shed 4 bases, with 9 bases lying between them. Germline values: CDR1 LGHNA, CDR2 YSLEER.

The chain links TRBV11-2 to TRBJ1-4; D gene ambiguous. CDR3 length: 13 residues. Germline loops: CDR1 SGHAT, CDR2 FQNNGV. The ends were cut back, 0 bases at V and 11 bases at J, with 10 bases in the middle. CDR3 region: CASSLDLQEKLFF. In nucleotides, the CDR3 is TGTGCCAGCAGCTTAGATCTCCAGGAGAAACTGTTTTTT.

This chain's CDR3 is CASTRGIQETQYF. The CDR3 DNA is TGTGCCAGCACAAGGGGGATACAAGAGACCCAGTACTTC. This rearrangement joins TRBV7-2 to TRBJ2-5; possible D gene TRBD1, 6 bases. The CDR3 is made up of 13 amino acids. Germline CDR1 reads SGHTA; CDR2 reads FQGNSA. The V end lost 7 bases, the J end lost 2 bases, and 11 bases lay between the germline ends.

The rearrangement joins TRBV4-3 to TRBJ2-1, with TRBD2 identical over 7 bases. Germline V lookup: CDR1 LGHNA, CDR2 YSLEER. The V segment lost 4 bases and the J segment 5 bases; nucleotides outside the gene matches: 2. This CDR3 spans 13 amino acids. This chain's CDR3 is CASSPGLHNEQFF. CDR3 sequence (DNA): TGCGCCAGCAGCCCGGGACTACACAATGAGCAGTTCTTC.

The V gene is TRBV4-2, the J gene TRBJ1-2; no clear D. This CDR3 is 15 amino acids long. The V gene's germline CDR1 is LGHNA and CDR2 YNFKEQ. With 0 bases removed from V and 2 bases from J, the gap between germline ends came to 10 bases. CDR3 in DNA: TGTGCCAGCAGCCAAGATTCCGGCAAGAACTATGGCTACACCTTC. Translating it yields CASSQDSGKNYGYTF.

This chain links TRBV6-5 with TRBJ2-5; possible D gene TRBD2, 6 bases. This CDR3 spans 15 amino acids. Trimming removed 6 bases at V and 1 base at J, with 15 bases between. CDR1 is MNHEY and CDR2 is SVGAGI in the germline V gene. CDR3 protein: CASSPRRGVQETQYF. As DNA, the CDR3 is TGTGCCAGCAGCCCTAGACGCGGGGTCCAAGAGACCCAGTACTTC.

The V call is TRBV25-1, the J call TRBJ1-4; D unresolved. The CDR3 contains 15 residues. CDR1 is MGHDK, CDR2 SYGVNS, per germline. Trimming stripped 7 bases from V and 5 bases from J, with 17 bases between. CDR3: CASTEGLTGNEKLFF. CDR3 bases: TGTGCCAGCACCGAAGGACTAACGGGAAATGAAAAACTGTTTTTT.

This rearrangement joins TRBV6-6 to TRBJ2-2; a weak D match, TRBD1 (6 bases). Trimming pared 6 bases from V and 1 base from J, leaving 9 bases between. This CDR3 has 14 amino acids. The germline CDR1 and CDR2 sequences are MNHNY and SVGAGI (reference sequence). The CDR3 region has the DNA TGTGCCAGCAGGCCGGGACAGAACACCGGGGAGCTGTTTTTT. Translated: CASRPGQNTGELFF.

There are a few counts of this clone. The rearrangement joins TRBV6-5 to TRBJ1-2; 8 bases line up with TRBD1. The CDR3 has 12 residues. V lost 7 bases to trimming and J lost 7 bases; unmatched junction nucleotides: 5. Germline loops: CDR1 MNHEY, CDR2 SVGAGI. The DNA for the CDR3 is TGTGCCAGCACCGGACAGGGAAGTGGCTACACCTTC. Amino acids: CASTGQGSGYTF.

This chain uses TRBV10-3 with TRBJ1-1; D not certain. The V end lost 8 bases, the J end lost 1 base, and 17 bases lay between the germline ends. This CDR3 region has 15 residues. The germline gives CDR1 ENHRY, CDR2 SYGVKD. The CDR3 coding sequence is TGTGCCATCGCGTCCGGAAGCATTAGGAACACTGAAGCTTTCTTT. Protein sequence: CAIASGSIRNTEAFF.

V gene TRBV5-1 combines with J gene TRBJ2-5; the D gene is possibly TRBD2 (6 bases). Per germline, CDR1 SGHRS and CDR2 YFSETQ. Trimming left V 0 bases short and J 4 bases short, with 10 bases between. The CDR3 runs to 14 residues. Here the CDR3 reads CASSLVPGVETQYF. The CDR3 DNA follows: TGCGCCAGCAGCTTGGTTCCGGGGGTAGAGACCCAGTACTTC.